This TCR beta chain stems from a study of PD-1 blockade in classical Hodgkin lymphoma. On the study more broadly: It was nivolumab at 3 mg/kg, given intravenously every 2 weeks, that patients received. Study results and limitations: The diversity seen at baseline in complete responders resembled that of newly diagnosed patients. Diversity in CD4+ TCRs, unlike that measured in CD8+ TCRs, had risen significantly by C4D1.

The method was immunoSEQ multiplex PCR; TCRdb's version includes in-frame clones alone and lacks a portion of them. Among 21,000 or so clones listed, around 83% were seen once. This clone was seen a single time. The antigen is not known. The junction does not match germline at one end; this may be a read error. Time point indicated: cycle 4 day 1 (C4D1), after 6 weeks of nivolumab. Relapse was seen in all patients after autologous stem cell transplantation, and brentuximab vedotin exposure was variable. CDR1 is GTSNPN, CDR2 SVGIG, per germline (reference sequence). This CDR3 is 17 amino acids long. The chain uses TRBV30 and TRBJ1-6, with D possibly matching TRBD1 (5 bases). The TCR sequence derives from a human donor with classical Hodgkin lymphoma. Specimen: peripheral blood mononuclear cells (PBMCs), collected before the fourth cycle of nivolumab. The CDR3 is CAGSGSRGLSYNSPLHF. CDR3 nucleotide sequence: TGTGCCGGGAGCGGGAGCCGGGGACTCTCCTATAATTCACCCCTCCACTTT.